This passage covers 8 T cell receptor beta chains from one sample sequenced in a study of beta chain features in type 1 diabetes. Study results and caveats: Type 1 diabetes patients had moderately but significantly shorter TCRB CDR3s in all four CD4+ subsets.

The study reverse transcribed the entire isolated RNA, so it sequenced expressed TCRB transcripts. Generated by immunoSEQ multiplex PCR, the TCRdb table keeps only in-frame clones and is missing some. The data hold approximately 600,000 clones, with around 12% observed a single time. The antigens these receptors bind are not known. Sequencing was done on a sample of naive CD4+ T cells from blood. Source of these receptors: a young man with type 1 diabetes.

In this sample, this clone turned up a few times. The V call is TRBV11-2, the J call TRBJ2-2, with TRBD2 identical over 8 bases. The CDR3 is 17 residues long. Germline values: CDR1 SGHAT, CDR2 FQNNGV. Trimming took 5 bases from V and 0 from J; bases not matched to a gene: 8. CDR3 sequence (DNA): TGTGCCAGCAGCCCCGGGGCGGGACTAGCGAACACCGGGGAGCTGTTTTTT. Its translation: CASSPGAGLANTGELFF.

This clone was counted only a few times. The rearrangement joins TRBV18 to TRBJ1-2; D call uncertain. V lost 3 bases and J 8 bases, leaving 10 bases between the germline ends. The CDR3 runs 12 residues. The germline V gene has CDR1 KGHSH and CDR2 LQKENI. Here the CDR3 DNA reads TGTGCCAGCTCACCGGGAGAGGACGGCTACACCTTC. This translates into CASSPGEDGYTF.

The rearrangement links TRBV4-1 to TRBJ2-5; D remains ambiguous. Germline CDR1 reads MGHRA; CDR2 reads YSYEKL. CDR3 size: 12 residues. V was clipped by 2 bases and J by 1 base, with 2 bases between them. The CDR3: CASSQPQETQYF. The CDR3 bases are TGCGCCAGCAGCCAACCCCAAGAGACCCAGTACTTC.

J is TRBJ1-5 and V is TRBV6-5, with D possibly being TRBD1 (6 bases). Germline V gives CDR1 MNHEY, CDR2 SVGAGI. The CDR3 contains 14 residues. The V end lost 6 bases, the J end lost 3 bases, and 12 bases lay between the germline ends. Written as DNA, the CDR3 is TGTGCCAGCAGACCTACAGGGCACAATCAGCCCCAGCATTTT. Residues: CASRPTGHNQPQHF.

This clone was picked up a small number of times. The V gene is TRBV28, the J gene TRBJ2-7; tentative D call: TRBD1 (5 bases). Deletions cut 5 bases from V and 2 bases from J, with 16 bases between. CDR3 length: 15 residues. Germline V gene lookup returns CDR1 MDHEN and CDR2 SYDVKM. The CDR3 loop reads CASSGTGQGTYEQYF. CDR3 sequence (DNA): TGTGCCAGCAGTGGTACTGGCCAGGGTACCTACGAGCAGTACTTC.

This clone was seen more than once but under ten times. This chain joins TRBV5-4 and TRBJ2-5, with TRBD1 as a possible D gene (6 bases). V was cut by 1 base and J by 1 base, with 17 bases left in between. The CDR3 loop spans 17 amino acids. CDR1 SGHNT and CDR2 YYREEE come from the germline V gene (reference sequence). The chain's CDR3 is CASSLRLGGPSQETQYF. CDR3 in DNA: TGTGCCAGCAGCTTGAGGTTAGGGGGACCCTCCCAAGAGACCCAGTACTTC.

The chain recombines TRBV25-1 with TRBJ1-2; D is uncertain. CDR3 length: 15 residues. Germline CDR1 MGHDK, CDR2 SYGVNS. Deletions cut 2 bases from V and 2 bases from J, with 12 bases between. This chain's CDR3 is CASSESAPINYGYTF. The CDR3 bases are TGTGCCAGCAGTGAAAGCGCACCGATAAACTATGGCTACACCTTC.

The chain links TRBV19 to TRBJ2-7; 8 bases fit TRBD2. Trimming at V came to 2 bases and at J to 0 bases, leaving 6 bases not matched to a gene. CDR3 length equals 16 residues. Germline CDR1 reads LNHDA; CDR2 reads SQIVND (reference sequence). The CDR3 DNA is TGTGCCAGTAGTATAATCCCACTAGCGGACTCCTACGAGCAGTACTTC. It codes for CASSIIPLADSYEQYF.